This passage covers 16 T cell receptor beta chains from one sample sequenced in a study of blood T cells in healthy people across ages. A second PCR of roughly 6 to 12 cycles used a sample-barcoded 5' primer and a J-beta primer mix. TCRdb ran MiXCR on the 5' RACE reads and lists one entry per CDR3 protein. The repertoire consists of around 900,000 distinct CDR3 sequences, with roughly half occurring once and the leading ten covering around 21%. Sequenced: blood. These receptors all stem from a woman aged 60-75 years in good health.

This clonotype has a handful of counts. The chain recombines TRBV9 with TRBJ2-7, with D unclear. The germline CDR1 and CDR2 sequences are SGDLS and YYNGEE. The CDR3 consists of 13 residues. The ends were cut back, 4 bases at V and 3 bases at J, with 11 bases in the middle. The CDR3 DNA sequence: TGTGCCAGCAGCATCGGACCTAACTACGAGCAGTACTTC. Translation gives CASSIGPNYEQYF.

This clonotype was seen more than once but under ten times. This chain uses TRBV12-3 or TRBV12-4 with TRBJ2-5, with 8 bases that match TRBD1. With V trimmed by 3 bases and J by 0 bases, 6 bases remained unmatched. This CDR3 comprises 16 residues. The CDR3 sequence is CASSFRQGPDQETQYF. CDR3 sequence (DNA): TGTGCCAGCAGTTTTAGACAGGGGCCAGACCAAGAGACCCAGTACTTC.

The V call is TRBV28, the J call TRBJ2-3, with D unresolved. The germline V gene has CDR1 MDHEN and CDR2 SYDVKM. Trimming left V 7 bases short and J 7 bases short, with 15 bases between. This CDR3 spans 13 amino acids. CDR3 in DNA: TGTGCCAGCACACCCCCCGAGAGGAATACGCAGTATTTT. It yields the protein CASTPPERNTQYF.

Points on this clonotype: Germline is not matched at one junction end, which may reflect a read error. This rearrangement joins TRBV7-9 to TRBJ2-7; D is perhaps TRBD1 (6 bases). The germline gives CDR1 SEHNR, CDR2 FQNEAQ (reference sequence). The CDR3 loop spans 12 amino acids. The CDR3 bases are TGTGCCTGCAGCTTAACAGGGTACGAGCAGTACTTC. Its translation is CACSLTGYEQYF.

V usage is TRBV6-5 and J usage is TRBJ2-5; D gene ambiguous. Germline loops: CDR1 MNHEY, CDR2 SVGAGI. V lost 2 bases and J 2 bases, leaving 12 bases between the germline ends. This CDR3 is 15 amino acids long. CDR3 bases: TGTGCCAGCAGTTACACCAAGACATTGCAAGAGACCCAGTACTTC. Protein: CASSYTKTLQETQYF.

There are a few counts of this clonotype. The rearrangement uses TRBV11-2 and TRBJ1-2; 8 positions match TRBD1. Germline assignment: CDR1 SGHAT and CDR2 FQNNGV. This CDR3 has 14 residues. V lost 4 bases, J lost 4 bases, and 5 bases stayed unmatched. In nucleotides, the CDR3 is TGTGCCAGCAGCTCGCCCGGGACAGGCTATGGCTACACCTTC. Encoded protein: CASSSPGTGYGYTF.

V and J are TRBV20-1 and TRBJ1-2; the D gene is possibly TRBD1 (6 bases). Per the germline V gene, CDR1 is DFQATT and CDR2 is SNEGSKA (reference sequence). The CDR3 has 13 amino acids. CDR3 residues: CSSGTLSNYGYTF. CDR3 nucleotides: TGCAGCTCCGGGACACTCAGTAACTATGGCTACACCTTC.

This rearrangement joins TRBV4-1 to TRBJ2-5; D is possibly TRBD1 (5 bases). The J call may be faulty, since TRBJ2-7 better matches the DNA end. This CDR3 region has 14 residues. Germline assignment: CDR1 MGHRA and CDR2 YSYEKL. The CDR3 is CASSQFDRGYEQYF. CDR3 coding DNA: TGCGCCAGCAGCCAATTCGACAGAGGTTACGAGCAGTACTTC.

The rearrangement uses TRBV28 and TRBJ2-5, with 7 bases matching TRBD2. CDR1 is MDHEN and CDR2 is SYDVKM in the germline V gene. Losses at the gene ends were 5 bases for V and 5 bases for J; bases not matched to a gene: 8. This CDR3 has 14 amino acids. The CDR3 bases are TGTGCCAGCAGTGGAGCGGGGTACAAGGAGACCCAGTACTTC. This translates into CASSGAGYKETQYF.

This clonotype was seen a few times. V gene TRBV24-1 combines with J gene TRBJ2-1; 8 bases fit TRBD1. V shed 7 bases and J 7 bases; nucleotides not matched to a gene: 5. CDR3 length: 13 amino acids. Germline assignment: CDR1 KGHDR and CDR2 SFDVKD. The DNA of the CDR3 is TGTGCCACCAGCGACAGGGGTTGGAATGAGCAGTTCTTC. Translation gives CATSDRGWNEQFF.

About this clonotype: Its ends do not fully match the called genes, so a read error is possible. DNA for the CDR3: TGTGCCATCAGTGAGTCCCCCCCCTTGGAGACCCGGTACTTC. Its protein product is CAISESPPLETRYF. The V and J genes are TRBV10-3 and TRBJ2-5; D remains ambiguous. CDR1 and CDR2 (germline): ENHRY, SYGVKD. The CDR3 totals 14 residues.

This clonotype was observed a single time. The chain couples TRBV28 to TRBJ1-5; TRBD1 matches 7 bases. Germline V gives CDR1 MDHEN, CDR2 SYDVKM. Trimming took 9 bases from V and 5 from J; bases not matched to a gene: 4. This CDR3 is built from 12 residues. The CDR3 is CASRQGYQPQHF. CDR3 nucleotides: TGTGCCAGTAGACAGGGCTATCAGCCCCAGCATTTT.

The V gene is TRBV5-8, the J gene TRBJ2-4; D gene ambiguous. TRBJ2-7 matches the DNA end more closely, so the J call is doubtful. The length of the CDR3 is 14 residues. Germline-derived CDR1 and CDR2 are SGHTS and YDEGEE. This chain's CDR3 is CASSLVVGSSEQYF. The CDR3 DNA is TGTGCCAGCAGCTTGGTTGTAGGGTCATCCGAGCAGTACTTC.

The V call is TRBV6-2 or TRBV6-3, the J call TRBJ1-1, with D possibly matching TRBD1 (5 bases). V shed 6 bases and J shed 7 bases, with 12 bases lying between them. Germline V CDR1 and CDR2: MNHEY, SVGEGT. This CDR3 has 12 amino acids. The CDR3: CASRDPRGEAFF. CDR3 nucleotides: TGTGCCAGCAGAGACCCGAGGGGTGAAGCTTTCTTT.

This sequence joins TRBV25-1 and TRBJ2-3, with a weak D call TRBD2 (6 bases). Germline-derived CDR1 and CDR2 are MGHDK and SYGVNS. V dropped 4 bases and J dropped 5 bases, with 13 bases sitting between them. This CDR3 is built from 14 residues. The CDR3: CASSGRLVVDTQYF. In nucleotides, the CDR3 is TGTGCCAGCAGTGGCAGACTAGTGGTAGATACGCAGTATTTT.

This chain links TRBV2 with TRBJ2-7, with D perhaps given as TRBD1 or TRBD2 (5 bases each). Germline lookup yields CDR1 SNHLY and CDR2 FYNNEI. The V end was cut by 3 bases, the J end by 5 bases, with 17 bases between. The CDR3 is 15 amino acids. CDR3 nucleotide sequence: TGTGCCAGCAGTGAGCCGAGGGGAAGGCGGAACGAGCAGTACTTC. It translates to CASSEPRGRRNEQYF.